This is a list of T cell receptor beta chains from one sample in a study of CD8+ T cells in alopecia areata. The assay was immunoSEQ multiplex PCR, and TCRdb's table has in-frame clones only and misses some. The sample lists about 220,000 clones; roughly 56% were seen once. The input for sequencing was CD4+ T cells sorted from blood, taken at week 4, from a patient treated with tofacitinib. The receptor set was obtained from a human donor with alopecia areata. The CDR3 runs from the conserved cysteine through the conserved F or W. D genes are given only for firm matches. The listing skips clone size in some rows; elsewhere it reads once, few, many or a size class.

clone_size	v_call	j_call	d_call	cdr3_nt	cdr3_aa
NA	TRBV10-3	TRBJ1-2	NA	TGTGCCATCAGTGATAGGGATGGCTACACCTTC	CAISDRDGYTF
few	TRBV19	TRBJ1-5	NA	TGTGCCAGTAGTATTGGCGGGGCGGGGCAGCCCCAGCATTTT	CASSIGGAGQPQHF
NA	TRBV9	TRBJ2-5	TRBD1	TGTGCCAGCAGCGTAAGGGGACAGGGGGCGAGTAAAGAGACCCAGTACTTC	CASSVRGQGASKETQYF
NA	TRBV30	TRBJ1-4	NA	TGTGCCTGGAGTGTACGACCGGCATCCGAAAAACTGTTTTTT	CAWSVRPASEKLFF
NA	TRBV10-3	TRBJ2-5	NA	TGTGCCATCAGTGAGGATATCCGGGACCAAGAGACCCAGTACTTC	CAISEDIRDQETQYF
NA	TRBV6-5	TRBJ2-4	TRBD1	TGTGCCAGCAGTGTCACGACAGGGGGAAACATTCAGTACTTC	CASSVTTGGNIQYF
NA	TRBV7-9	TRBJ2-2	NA	TGTGCCAGCAGCCAAAGCGGGGAGCTGTTTTTT	CASSQSGELFF
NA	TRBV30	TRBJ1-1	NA	TGTGCCTGGAGTGTCACAGACAACACTGAAGCTTTCTTT	CAWSVTDNTEAFF
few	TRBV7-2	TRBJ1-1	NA	TGTGCCAGCGGCAGGGATTTTCGGAACACTGAAGCTTTCTTT	CASGRDFRNTEAFF
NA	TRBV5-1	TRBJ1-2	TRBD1	TGCGCCAGCCGAGGGGGCGCACAGCGGGACTATGGCTACACCTTC	CASRGGAQRDYGYTF
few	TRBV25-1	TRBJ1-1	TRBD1	TGTGCCAGCAGTGAGCAGGGGGTCGGGGCTTTCTTT	CASSEQGVGAFF
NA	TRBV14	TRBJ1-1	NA	TGTGCCAGCAGCCCCATGACGAACACTGAAGCTTTCTTT	CASSPMTNTEAFF
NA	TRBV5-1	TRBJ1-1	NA	TGCGCCAGCAGCTCCAGGACAGTTGGTGAAGCTTTCTTT	CASSSRTVGEAFF
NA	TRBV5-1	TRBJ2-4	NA	TGCGCCAGCAGCAAGGACAGTCGAGTGAACATTCAGTACTTC	CASSKDSRVNIQYF
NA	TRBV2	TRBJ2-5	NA	TGTGCCGGCCGGTCGGGAATCCAGGAGACCCAGTACTTC	CAGRSGIQETQYF
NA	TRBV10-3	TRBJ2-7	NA	TGTGCCATCAGTGGGGTGCCAGACGAGCAGTACTTC	CAISGVPDEQYF
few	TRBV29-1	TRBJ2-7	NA	TGCAGCGTTGAAAGGGGTGGGGGTTACGAGCAGTACTTC	CSVERGGGYEQYF
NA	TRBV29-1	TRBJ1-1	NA	TGCAGCGTTGATTCCGGACAGATCAACACTGAAGCTTTCTTT	CSVDSGQINTEAFF
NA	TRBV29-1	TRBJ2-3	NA	TGCAGCACTGGAGGTCTCGCCAGCACAGATACGCAGTATTTT	CSTGGLASTDTQYF
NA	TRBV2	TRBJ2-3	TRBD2	TGTGCCAGCAACCTAGCGGGGGTATCAGATACGCAGTATTTT	CASNLAGVSDTQYF
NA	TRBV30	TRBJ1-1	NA	TGTGCCTGGAAGTCGTCAACCCGTCCCCAAGTAGGCACTGAAGCTTTCTTT	CAWKSSTRPQVGTEAFF
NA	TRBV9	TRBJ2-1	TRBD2	TGTGCCAGCAGCATCGGGACTAGCGGCTATGAGCAGTTCTTC	CASSIGTSGYEQFF
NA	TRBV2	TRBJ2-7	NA	TGTGCCAGCAGTTCACCACAGGGTAGTAGTTGGACCTACGAGCAGTACTTC	CASSSPQGSSWTYEQYF
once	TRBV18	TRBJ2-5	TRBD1	TGTGCCAGCTCACCCGGACAGGAAAAAGAGACCCAGTACTTC	CASSPGQEKETQYF
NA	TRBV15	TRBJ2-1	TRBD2	TGTGCCACCAGCAGAGGACTAGCGGGGGGGAATGAGCAGTTCTTC	CATSRGLAGGNEQFF
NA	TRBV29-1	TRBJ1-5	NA	TGCAGCGTTGCTTCGGGTGGGGATCAGCCCCAGCATTTT	CSVASGGDQPQHF
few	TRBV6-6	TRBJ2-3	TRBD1	TGTGCCAGCACTGGACAGGGGGTTAGGGCAGATACGCAGTATTTT	CASTGQGVRADTQYF
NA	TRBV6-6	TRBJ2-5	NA	TGTGCCAGCAGAAATGGGGTAGTGGAGACCCAGTACTTC	CASRNGVVETQYF
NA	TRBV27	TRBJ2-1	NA	TGTGCCAGCAGTTTGAACCTCCTGGGCTACAATGAGCAGTTCTTC	CASSLNLLGYNEQFF
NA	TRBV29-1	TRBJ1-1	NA	TGCAGCGTTTCTGGCAGGGTAGGGACGGAAGCTTTCTTT	CSVSGRVGTEAFF
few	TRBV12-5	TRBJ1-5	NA	TGTGCTAGTGGTTTGGTGGAGCTCGGGGAAGGGTTTCAACAGCCCCAGCATTTT	CASGLVELGEGFQQPQHF